One sample yielded the 17 T cell receptor beta chains listed below, sequenced in a study of graft-versus-host responses after intestinal transplantation. TCRdb keeps only in-frame clones here, not all; method: immunoSEQ multiplex PCR. Altogether about 96,000 clones are present, roughly nine tenths being singletons, with the ten largest covering 0.17%. No cognate antigen is known for these TCRs. Here the sequenced sample was unstimulated CD4+ T cells sorted from spleen or lymph node cells, taken before intestinal transplant. The receptors come from a human donor who received an intestinal transplant.

V is TRBV11-2 and J is TRBJ2-3; 10 bases are shared with TRBD2. CDR3 length: 15 amino acids. The junction had 5 bases not matched to a gene; V was cut back by 5 bases and J by 3 bases. Germline V gene data show CDR1 as SGHAT and CDR2 as FQNNGV. The CDR3 DNA reads as TGTGCCAGCAGCCCTAGTAGCGGGAGGACAGATACGCAGTATTTT. Its translation: CASSPSSGRTDTQYF. Based on the CDR3 plus reference TRBV11-2 and TRBJ2-3, the full variable domain is EAGVAQSPRYKIIEKRQSVAFWCNPISGHATLYWYQQILGQGPKLLIQFQNNGVVDDSQLPKDRFSAERLKGVDSTLKIQPAKLEDSAVYLCASSPSSGRTDTQYFGPGTRLTVL.

The V gene is TRBV27, the J gene TRBJ1-2, with 9 bases matching TRBD1. Unmatched junction bases numbered 6, after V lost 0 bases and J lost 4 bases. CDR3 length equals 16 residues. Germline assignment: CDR1 MNHEY and CDR2 SMNVEV (reference sequence). CDR3 protein: CASSLSGTGLTYGYTF. The CDR3 DNA reads TGTGCCAGCAGTTTATCCGGGACAGGGTTGACCTATGGCTACACCTTC.

About this clone: The same CDR3 can be traced to other DNA sequences in this sample. This rearrangement joins TRBV19 to TRBJ1-1, with D possibly being TRBD1 (5 bases). Germline CDR1 reads LNHDA; CDR2 reads SQIVND (reference sequence). The CDR3 totals 16 residues. V shed 2 bases and J shed 1 base, with 14 bases lying between them. This CDR3 reads CASSILQGYQNTEAFF. CDR3 coding DNA: TGTGCCAGTAGTATACTCCAGGGATACCAGAACACTGAAGCTTTCTTT.

The V and J genes are TRBV5-1 and TRBJ2-3, with a tentative D call TRBD2 (6 bases). Trimming shortened V by 1 base and J by 0 bases, and 12 bases separated the two germline ends. The CDR3 length is 16 residues. The germline gives CDR1 SGHRS, CDR2 YFSETQ. DNA of the CDR3: TGCGCCAGCAGCTTGATTGCGGGACCTAGCACAGATACGCAGTATTTT. Its protein product is CASSLIAGPSTDTQYF.

CDR3 sequence reads: CASSLAGTVYGYTF. In DNA form, the CDR3 reads TGTGCCAGCAGCTTAGCTGGGACAGTTTATGGCTACACCTTC. The gene calls are TRBV11-2 and TRBJ1-2; 7 bases fit TRBD1. Germline V gene lookup returns CDR1 SGHAT and CDR2 FQNNGV. The V and J ends lost 1 base and 5 bases, in that order; junction bases with no gene match: 4. The CDR3 length is 14 residues.

For the CDR3, the DNA is TGCGCCAGCAGCCGACTAGCGTCCAACACAGATACGCAGTATTTT. Its translation: CASSRLASNTDTQYF. This chain connects TRBV5-1 to TRBJ2-3; 8 positions match TRBD2. The germline gives CDR1 SGHRS, CDR2 YFSETQ. Trimming at V came to 4 bases and at J to 2 bases, leaving 6 bases not matched to a gene. This CDR3 is 15 amino acids long.

This clone appeared a single time. The chain couples TRBV28 to TRBJ2-7, with D maybe TRBD2 (5 bases). This CDR3 is 14 amino acids long. Germline V gene sequence: CDR1 MDHEN, CDR2 SYDVKM. The V gene lost 6 bases and the J gene lost 3 bases, with 15 bases spanning the gap. For the CDR3, the DNA is TGTGCCAGCAGCCCCCGATCCGGGATCTACGAGCAGTACTTC. Translated, it gives CASSPRSGIYEQYF. Based on the CDR3 plus reference TRBV28 and TRBJ2-7, the full variable domain is DVKVTQSSRYLVKRTGEKVFLECVQDMDHENMFWYRQDPGLGLRLIYFSYDVKMKEKGDIPEGYSVSREKKERFSLILESASTNQTSMYLCASSPRSGIYEQYFGPGTRLTVT.

Only one count was recorded for this clone. The chain has TRBV28 and TRBJ1-3, with 7 positions matching TRBD1. Losses at the gene ends were 6 bases for V and 7 bases for J; bases not matched to a gene: 12. CDR1 and CDR2 (germline): MDHEN, SYDVKM. The CDR3 spans 15 residues. The CDR3 DNA reads as TGTGCCAGCAGAAAGGACAGGTACAGACGGAACACCATATATTTT. Protein product: CASRKDRYRRNTIYF.

The chain is built from TRBV18 and TRBJ1-2; possible D gene TRBD1, 6 bases. Germline V gene sequence: CDR1 KGHSH, CDR2 LQKENI. The CDR3 covers 12 residues. Trimming removed 2 bases at V and 7 bases at J, with 8 bases between. Written as DNA, the CDR3 is TGTGCCAGCTCACCAGGGGGCAGTGGCTACACCTTC. Protein: CASSPGGSGYTF. The full variable domain, rest sourced from reference TRBV18 and TRBJ1-2, is NAGVMQNPRHLVRRRGQEARLRCSPMKGHSHVYWYRQLPEEGLKFMVYLQKENIIDESGMPKERFSAEFPKEGPSILRIQQVVRGDSAAYFCASSPGGSGYTFGSGTRLTVV.

Here the CDR3 reads CASSFGLVQVYNEQFF. The CDR3 DNA reads as TGCGCCAGCAGCTTTGGGCTCGTGCAGGTCTACAATGAGCAGTTCTTC. The chain carries TRBV5-1 and TRBJ2-1, with D hard to call. The CDR3 is 16 residues long. Germline-derived CDR1 and CDR2 are SGHRS and YFSETQ. V lost 2 bases and J 3 bases, leaving 15 bases between the germline ends.

The chain uses TRBV29-1 and TRBJ2-3; D call uncertain. V was clipped by 3 bases and J by 6 bases, with 13 bases between them. CDR1 and CDR2 (germline): SQVTM, ANQGSEA. The CDR3 sequence is 13 residues long. DNA of the CDR3: TGCAGCGTTGAGAGGCTAGTTTGGGATACGCAGTATTTT. Protein sequence: CSVERLVWDTQYF.

CDR3 coding DNA: TGTGCCAGCAGCTTAGGTGACGGGATAACACCCCTCCACTTT. Translated, it gives CASSLGDGITPLHF. The chain recombines TRBV7-9 with TRBJ1-6; D is uncertain. Between the trimmed V and J ends, which lost 1 base and 11 bases, there was a span of 12 bases. This CDR3 has 14 amino acids. The V gene's germline CDR1 is SEHNR and CDR2 FQNEAQ (reference sequence).

As concerns this clone: Other DNA sequences in this sample translate to the same CDR3. The chain joins TRBV30 to TRBJ1-1, with 11 nucleotides matching TRBD1. Germline V lookup: CDR1 GTSNPN, CDR2 SVGIG (reference sequence). The trim removed 2 bases at V and 7 bases at J, leaving 9 bases unmatched. The CDR3 totals 15 residues. The CDR3 spells CAWSPGTGGVGEAFF. The DNA for the CDR3 is TGTGCCTGGAGTCCCGGGACAGGGGGGGTTGGTGAAGCTTTCTTT.

The rearrangement uses TRBV9 and TRBJ2-5; 7 positions match TRBD2. CDR1 and CDR2 (germline): SGDLS, YYNGEE. CDR3 length: 14 amino acids. J lost 4 bases, V lost 4 bases, and 7 bases had no gene match. The CDR3 region is CASSPGGGRETQYF. CDR3 coding DNA: TGTGCCAGCAGCCCCGGGGGAGGGAGAGAGACCCAGTACTTC.

The CDR3 is CASSIGQAYNSPLHF. The CDR3 DNA reads as TGTGCCAGTAGTATAGGACAGGCCTATAATTCACCCCTCCACTTT. This sequence joins TRBV19 and TRBJ1-6; D possibly corresponds to TRBD1 (6 bases). The V gene lost 1 base and the J gene lost 2 bases, with 6 bases spanning the gap. The CDR3 covers 15 residues. Germline V gene sequence: CDR1 LNHDA, CDR2 SQIVND (reference sequence).

The rearrangement links TRBV27 to TRBJ1-2; TRBD1 aligns across 8 bases. CDR1 and CDR2 from the germline V gene are MNHEY and SMNVEV (reference sequence). V lost 6 bases, J lost 4 bases, and 7 bases stayed unmatched. The CDR3 extends over 14 amino acids. CDR3 sequence: CASSRDRLTYGYTF. The DNA of the CDR3 is TGTGCCAGCAGCAGGGACAGGCTCACCTATGGCTACACCTTC.

The gene calls are TRBV6-6 and TRBJ2-7; the D gene is possibly TRBD2 (5 bases). The germline V and J ends were trimmed by 4 bases and 2 bases, with 12 bases remaining between them. The germline V gene has CDR1 MNHNY and CDR2 SVGAGI (reference sequence). There are 14 residues in the CDR3. Written as DNA, the CDR3 is TGTGCCAGCAGTTTTTACAGCGGACCCTACGAGCAGTACTTC. This translates into CASSFYSGPYEQYF.